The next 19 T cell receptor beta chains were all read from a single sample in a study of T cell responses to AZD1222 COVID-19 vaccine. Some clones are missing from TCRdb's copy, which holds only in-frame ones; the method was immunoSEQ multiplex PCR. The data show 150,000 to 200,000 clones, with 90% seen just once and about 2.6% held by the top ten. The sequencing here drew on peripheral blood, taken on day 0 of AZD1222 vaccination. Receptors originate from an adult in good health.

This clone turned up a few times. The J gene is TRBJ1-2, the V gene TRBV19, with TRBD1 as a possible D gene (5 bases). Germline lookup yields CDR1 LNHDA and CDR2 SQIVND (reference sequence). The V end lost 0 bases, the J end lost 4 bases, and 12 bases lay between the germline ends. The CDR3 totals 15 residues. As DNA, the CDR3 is TGTGCCAGTAGTATAGACGGGGCCGGGAGCTATGGCTACACCTTC. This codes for CASSIDGAGSYGYTF.

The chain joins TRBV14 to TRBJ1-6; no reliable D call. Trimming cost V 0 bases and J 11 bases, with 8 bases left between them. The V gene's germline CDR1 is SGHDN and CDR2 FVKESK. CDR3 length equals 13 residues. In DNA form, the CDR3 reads TGTGCCAGCAGCCAAGACTCTAGCGCACCCCTCCACTTT. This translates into CASSQDSSAPLHF.

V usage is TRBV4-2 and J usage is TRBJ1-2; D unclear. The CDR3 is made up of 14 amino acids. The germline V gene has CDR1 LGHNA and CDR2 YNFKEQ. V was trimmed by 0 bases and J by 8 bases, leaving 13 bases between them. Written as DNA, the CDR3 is TGTGCCAGCAGCCAAGATCTGTTGGGTAGAGGCTACACCTTC. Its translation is CASSQDLLGRGYTF.

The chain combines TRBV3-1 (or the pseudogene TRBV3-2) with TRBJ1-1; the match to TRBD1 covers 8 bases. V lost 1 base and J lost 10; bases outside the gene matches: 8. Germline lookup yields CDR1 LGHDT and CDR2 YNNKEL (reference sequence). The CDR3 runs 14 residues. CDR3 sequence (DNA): TGTGCCAGCAGCCAAGGTGGACAGGGTAAACGAGCTTTCTTT. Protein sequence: CASSQGGQGKRAFF.

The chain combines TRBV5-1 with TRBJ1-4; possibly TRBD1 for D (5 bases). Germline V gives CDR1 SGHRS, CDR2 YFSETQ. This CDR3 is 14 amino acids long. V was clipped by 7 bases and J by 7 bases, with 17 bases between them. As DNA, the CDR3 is TGCGCCAGCGGATCCGGGGCCGGCGGTGAAAAACTGTTTTTT. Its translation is CASGSGAGGEKLFF.

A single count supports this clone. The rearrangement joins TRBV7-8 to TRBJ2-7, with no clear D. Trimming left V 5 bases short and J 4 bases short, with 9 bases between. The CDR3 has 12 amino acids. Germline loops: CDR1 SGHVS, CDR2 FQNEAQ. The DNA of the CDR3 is TGTGCCAGCAGCGGCCAGACTTACGAGCAGTACTTC. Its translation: CASSGQTYEQYF.

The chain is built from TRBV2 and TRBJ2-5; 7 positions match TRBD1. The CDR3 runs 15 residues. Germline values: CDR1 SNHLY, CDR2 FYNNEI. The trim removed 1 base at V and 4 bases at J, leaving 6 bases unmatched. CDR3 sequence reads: CASSEDQGVAETQYF. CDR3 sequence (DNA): TGTGCCAGCAGTGAAGATCAGGGGGTGGCAGAGACCCAGTACTTC.

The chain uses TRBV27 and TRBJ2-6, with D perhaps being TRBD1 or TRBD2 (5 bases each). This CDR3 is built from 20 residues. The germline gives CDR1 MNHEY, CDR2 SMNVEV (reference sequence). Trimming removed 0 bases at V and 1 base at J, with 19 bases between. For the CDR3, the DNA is TGTGCCAGCAGTTTATCTTCTCCGGGACCACTAAGATCTGGGGCCAACGTCCTGACTTTC. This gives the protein CASSLSSPGPLRSGANVLTF.

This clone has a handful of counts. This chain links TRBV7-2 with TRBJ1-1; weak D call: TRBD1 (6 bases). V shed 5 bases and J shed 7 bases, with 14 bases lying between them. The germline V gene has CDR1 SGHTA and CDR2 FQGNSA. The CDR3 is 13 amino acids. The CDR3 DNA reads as TGTGCCAGCAGCGCGATACAGGGACTTGAAGCTTTCTTT. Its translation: CASSAIQGLEAFF. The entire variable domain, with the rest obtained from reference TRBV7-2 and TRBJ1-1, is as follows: GAGVSQSPSNKVTEKGKDVELRCDPISGHTALYWYRQSLGQGLEFLIYFQGNSAPDKSGLPSDRFSAERTGGSVSTLTIQRTQQEDSAVYLCASSAIQGLEAFFGQGTRLTVV.

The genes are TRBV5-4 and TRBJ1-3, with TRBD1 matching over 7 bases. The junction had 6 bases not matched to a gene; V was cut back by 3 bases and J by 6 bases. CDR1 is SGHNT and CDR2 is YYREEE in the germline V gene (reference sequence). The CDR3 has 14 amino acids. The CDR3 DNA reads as TGTGCCAGCAGCTCTCCGGGACAGCTAAACACCATATATTTT. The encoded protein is CASSSPGQLNTIYF.

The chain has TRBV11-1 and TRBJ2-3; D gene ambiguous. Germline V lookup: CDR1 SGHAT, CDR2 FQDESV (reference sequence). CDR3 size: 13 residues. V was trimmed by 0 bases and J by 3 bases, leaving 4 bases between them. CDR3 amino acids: CASSLATTDTQYF. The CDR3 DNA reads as TGTGCCAGCAGCTTAGCGACGACAGATACGCAGTATTTT. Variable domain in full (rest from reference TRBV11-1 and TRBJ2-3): EAEVAQSPRYKITEKSQAVAFWCDPISGHATLYWYRQILGQGPELLVQFQDESVVDDSQLPKDRFSAERLKGVDSTLKIQPAELGDSAMYLCASSLATTDTQYFGPGTRLTVL.

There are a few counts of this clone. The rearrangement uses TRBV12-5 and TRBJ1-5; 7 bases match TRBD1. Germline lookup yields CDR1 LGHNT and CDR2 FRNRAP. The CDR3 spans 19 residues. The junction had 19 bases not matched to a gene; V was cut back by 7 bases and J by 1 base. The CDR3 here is CASAPLTSTGTESNQPQHF. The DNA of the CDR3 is TGTGCTAGTGCCCCACTAACTTCGACAGGGACGGAGAGCAATCAGCCCCAGCATTTT.

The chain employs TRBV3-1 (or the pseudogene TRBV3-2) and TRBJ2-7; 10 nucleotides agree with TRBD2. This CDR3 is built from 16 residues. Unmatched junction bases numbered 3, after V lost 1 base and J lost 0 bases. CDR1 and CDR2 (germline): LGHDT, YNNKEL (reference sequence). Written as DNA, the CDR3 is TGTGCCAGCAGCCAAGGACTAGCGGGTAACTCCTACGAGCAGTACTTC. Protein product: CASSQGLAGNSYEQYF.

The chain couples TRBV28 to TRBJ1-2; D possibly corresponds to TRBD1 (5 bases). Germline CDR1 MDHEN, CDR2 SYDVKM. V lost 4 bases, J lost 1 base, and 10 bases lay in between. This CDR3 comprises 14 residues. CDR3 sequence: CASSSTAINYGYTF. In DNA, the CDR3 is TGTGCCAGCAGTTCGACAGCGATTAACTATGGCTACACCTTC.

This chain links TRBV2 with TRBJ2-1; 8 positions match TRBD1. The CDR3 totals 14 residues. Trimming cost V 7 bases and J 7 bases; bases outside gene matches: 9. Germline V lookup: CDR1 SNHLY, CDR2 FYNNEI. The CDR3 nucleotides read TGTGCCAGCACTCCGGGACAGGTATCTAATGAGCAGTTCTTC. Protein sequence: CASTPGQVSNEQFF. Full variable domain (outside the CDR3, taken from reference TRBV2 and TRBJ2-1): EPEVTQTPSHQVTQMGQEVILRCVPISNHLYFYWYRQILGQKVEFLVSFYNNEISEKSEIFDDQFSVERPDGSNFTLKIRSTKLEDSAMYFCASTPGQVSNEQFFGPGTRLTVL.

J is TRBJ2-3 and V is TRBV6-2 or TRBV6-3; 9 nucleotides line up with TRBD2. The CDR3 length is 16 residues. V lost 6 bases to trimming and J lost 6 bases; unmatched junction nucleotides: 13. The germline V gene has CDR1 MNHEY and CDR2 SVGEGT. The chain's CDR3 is CASSSPRGGAGDTQYF. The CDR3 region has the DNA TGTGCCAGCAGCTCCCCCCGCGGGGGGGCCGGGGATACGCAGTATTTT.

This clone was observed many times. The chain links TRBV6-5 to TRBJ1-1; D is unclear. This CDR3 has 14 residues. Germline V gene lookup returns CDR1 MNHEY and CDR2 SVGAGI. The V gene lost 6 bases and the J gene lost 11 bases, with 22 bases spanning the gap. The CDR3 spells CASRREREVGDAFF. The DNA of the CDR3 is TGTGCCAGCAGACGAGAAAGGGAGGTGGGCGATGCTTTCTTT.

For the CDR3, the DNA is TGTGCCAGCAGGCCGGGAGGGGCTGGGGAGCAGTACTTC. Amino acids: CASRPGGAGEQYF. The rearrangement joins TRBV5-5 to TRBJ2-7; 8 bases fit TRBD2. Germline CDR1 reads SGHKS; CDR2 reads YYEKEE (reference sequence). V gave up 5 bases and J gave up 7 bases; unmatched junction bases: 8. The CDR3 runs 13 residues.

The CDR3 spells CASSLGEGNYGYTF. DNA for the CDR3: TGTGCCAGCAGCTTAGGGGAGGGGAACTATGGCTACACCTTC. The rearrangement uses TRBV7-9 and TRBJ1-2; tentative D call: TRBD1 (5 bases). This CDR3 has 14 residues. Trimming stripped 1 base from V and 2 bases from J, with 8 bases between. Germline-derived CDR1 and CDR2 are SEHNR and FQNEAQ (reference sequence).